This T cell receptor beta chain was identified in a study of blood T cell repertoires in COVID-19. Study-wide background: COVID-19 samples from acute and convalescent phases originated in the United States, Italy and Spain. PBMCs, B-cell-depleted T cells, or T cells were the source of the cDNA or gDNA that made up the material.

As handled by the study authors: Using reference gene primer amplification, nucleated cell counts were estimated. TCRdb's copy holds only in-frame clones and misses some; the assay was immunoSEQ multiplex PCR. For V, J and clone size, that table is used; D and trimming come from the DNA. The table includes 150,000 to 200,000 clones, 70% to 90% detected once. Input material: peripheral blood. This receptor was taken from a woman aged 80 or over in a cohort sampled during active or convalescent COVID-19.

The CDR3 region is CATSVRDRGADTQYF. The CDR3 DNA sequence: TGTGCCACCAGCGTTAGGGACAGGGGAGCAGATACGCAGTATTTT. The chain recombines TRBV15 with TRBJ2-3; TRBD1 matches at 10 bases. V dropped 5 bases and J dropped 4; count of bases not matched to a gene: 6. This CDR3 is built from 15 residues. Germline-derived CDR1 and CDR2 are LNHNV and YYDKDF (reference sequence).